The rows below give T cell receptor beta chains drawn from one sample of a study of blood T cell repertoires in COVID-19. Some clones are missing from TCRdb's copy, which holds only in-frame ones; the method was immunoSEQ multiplex PCR. The table shows 97,000 or so clones, with about 81% occurring only once. Sequenced sample: peripheral blood. The receptors shown here come from a man between 60 and 75 years old with acute or convalescent COVID-19. CDR3s include the opening cysteine and the closing phenylalanine or tryptophan. D genes are given only for firm matches. Where a row states a size, it is once, few, many or the class of an expanded clone; other rows omit it.

J gene | CDR3 length | D gene | clone size | V gene | CDR3 protein | CDR3 DNA
TRBJ1-1 | 14 | TRBD1 | . | TRBV5-1 | CASSLSGGYSEAFF | TGCGCCAGCAGCTTGTCAGGGGGATACTCTGAAGCTTTCTTT
TRBJ2-1 | 15 | TRBD1 | . | TRBV15 | CATSRDRATYNEQFF | TGTGCCACCAGCAGGGACAGGGCAACCTACAATGAGCAGTTCTTC
TRBJ2-3 | 16 | TRBD2 | . | TRBV9 | CASSVVPSGSTDTQYF | TGTGCCAGCAGCGTAGTTCCTAGCGGGAGCACAGATACGCAGTATTTT
TRBJ2-3 | 14 | TRBD1 | . | TRBV5-1 | CASSGGQGPDTQYF | TGCGCCAGCAGCGGAGGACAGGGGCCGGATACGCAGTATTTT
TRBJ1-2 | 13 | TRBD1 | . | TRBV27 | CASRSHVRGGYTF | TGTGCCAGCAGATCCCACGTCAGGGGGGGCTACACCTTC
TRBJ1-1 | 15 | TRBD1 | . | TRBV7-3 | CASSGAGGPNTEAFF | TGTGCCAGCAGCGGAGCAGGGGGCCCCAACACTGAAGCTTTCTTT
TRBJ1-5 | 14 | . | . | TRBV5-5 | CASSLSHSNQPQHF | TGTGCCAGCAGCTTATCCCATAGCAATCAGCCCCAGCATTTT
TRBJ1-1 | 11 | . | . | TRBV6-5 | CASSYEGEAFF | TGTGCCAGCAGTTACGAGGGAGAAGCTTTCTTT
TRBJ1-2 | 13 | . | . | TRBV5-1 | CASSFDRDNGYTF | TGCGCCAGCAGCTTTGATCGGGACAATGGCTACACCTTC
TRBJ2-1 | 15 | TRBD2 | . | TRBV5-1 | CASSMTSGDYNEQFF | TGCGCCAGCAGCATGACTAGCGGGGACTACAATGAGCAGTTCTTC
TRBJ2-3 | 17 | . | . | TRBV12-2 | CASRLGVAGGPTDTQYF | TGTGCAAGTCGCTTGGGGGTAGCGGGAGGGCCGACAGATACGCAGTATTTT
TRBJ2-5 | 12 | TRBD1 | . | TRBV9 | CASAQGEETQYF | TGTGCCAGCGCCCAGGGGGAAGAGACCCAGTACTTC
TRBJ1-2 | 16 | . | . | TRBV7-6 | CASSLTPEHPNYGYTF | TGTGCCAGCAGCTTGACACCCGAGCATCCTAACTATGGCTACACCTTC
TRBJ2-3 | 16 | TRBD1 | . | TRBV7-3 | CASSLAGTGELNTQYF | TGTGCCAGCAGCTTAGCTGGGACAGGGGAACTAAATACGCAGTATTTT
TRBJ2-4 | 17 | TRBD1 | . | TRBV19 | CASSMGQGIGAKNIQYF | TGTGCCAGTAGTATGGGACAGGGTATCGGAGCCAAAAACATTCAGTACTTC
TRBJ2-2 | 15 | TRBD2 | once | TRBV7-9 | CASSFSGRGAGELFF | TGTGCCAGCAGCTTCAGCGGGAGAGGGGCCGGGGAGCTGTTTTTT
TRBJ1-6 | 13 | . | . | TRBV11-3 | CASSLGQSSPLHF | TGTGCCAGCAGCTTAGGACAATCATCACCCCTCCACTTT
TRBJ1-4 | 15 | . | . | TRBV30 | CAWSVLGLTNEKLFF | TGTGCCTGGAGTGTACTTGGACTTACTAATGAAAAACTGTTTTTT
TRBJ2-2 | 12 | . | . | TRBV27 | CASSRRAGELFF | TGTGCCAGCAGCCGACGGGCCGGGGAGCTGTTTTTT
TRBJ2-5 | 15 | TRBD1 | . | TRBV4-3 | CASSQKGADQETQYF | TGCGCCAGCAGCCAAAAGGGGGCGGACCAAGAGACCCAGTACTTC
TRBJ2-3 | 17 | . | few | TRBV11-3 | CASSLEGGGLQADTQYF | TGTGCCAGCAGCTTAGAGGGAGGAGGATTACAAGCAGATACGCAGTATTTT
TRBJ1-2 | 13 | . | many | TRBV12-3/TRBV12-4 | CASSFRGMYGYTF | TGTGCCAGCAGTTTCCGGGGGATGTATGGCTACACCTTC
TRBJ1-2 | 13 | TRBD1 | . | TRBV6-5 | CASSYRTGTGYTF | TGTGCCAGCAGTTACAGGACAGGGACCGGCTACACCTTC
TRBJ2-7 | 14 | . | . | TRBV2 | CASSLLGPTYEQYF | TGTGCCAGCAGCCTACTGGGGCCCACCTACGAGCAGTACTTC
TRBJ2-7 | 15 | . | . | TRBV5-6 | CASSVGEQGPYEQYF | TGTGCCAGCAGCGTCGGGGAACAGGGACCTTACGAGCAGTACTTC
TRBJ2-7 | 17 | TRBD2 | . | TRBV14 | CASSLGTSGGSSYEQYF | TGTGCCAGCAGCCTCGGGACTAGCGGGGGCTCCTCCTACGAGCAGTACTTC
TRBJ1-5 | 12 | . | . | TRBV28 | CASSLRFQPQHF | TGTGCCAGCAGTCTACGTTTTCAGCCCCAGCATTTT
TRBJ1-1 | 14 | . | . | TRBV5-5 | CASSLPNVNTEAFF | TGTGCCAGCAGCTTGCCTAACGTGAACACTGAAGCTTTCTTT
TRBJ1-6 | 15 | . | . | TRBV4-3 | CASSPGGQGRTPLHF | TGCGCCAGCAGCCCAGGTGGGCAGGGCAGGACACCCCTCCACTTT
TRBJ1-1 | 13 | . | . | TRBV10-1 | CASSDRGDTEAFF | TGCGCCAGCAGTGACCGTGGAGACACTGAAGCTTTCTTT
TRBJ2-1 | 14 | . | . | TRBV7-2 | CASSTHRSYNEQFF | TGTGCCAGCAGCACTCATCGTAGCTACAATGAGCAGTTCTTC
TRBJ2-5 | 18 | TRBD2 | . | TRBV5-1 | CASSFGGLAALVGKTQYF | TGCGCCAGCAGCTTCGGGGGACTAGCGGCCTTGGTGGGAAAGACCCAGTACTTC
TRBJ2-5 | 11 | . | . | TRBV7-7 | CASSPIETQYF | TGTGCTAGCAGCCCAATAGAGACCCAGTACTTC
TRBJ2-1 | 16 | TRBD2 | . | TRBV5-4 | CASSLAPGGLGNEQFF | TGTGCCAGCAGCTTGGCTCCGGGGGGGCTTGGAAATGAGCAGTTCTTC
TRBJ2-5 | 16 | TRBD2 | . | TRBV15 | CATSTWTSGGHQTQYF | TGTGCCACCAGTACCTGGACTAGCGGGGGTCACCAGACCCAGTACTTC
TRBJ2-1 | 15 | TRBD1 | . | TRBV30 | CAWRLLGQPMDEQFF | TGTGCCTGGAGGCTCCTGGGACAGCCCATGGATGAGCAGTTCTTC
TRBJ1-4 | 17 | . | . | TRBV27 | CASTFPVPGPFNEKLFF | TGTGCCAGCACCTTTCCGGTCCCGGGTCCATTTAATGAAAAACTGTTTTTT
TRBJ1-2 | 16 | . | . | TRBV4-1 | CASSQDIGVSNYGYTF | TGCGCCAGCAGCCAAGATATCGGGGTCTCTAACTATGGCTACACCTTC
TRBJ2-5 | 13 | . | . | TRBV9 | CASSVGGSETQYF | TGTGCCAGCAGCGTAGGAGGTTCCGAGACCCAGTACTTC
TRBJ2-1 | 14 | TRBD2 | . | TRBV6-5 | CASSLRGGVHEQFF | TGTGCCAGCAGTCTACGGGGGGGGGTACATGAGCAGTTCTTC
TRBJ1-2 | 14 | TRBD1 | . | TRBV5-6 | CASSLVAGGVGYTF | TGTGCCAGCAGCTTGGTCGCAGGGGGCGTTGGCTACACCTTC
TRBJ2-1 | 13 | TRBD2 | once | TRBV19 | CASGTSGINEQFF | TGTGCCAGCGGGACTAGCGGAATCAATGAGCAGTTCTTC
TRBJ1-1 | 14 | TRBD1 | . | TRBV19 | CASSPDRDYTEAFF | TGTGCCAGTAGTCCGGACAGGGACTACACTGAAGCTTTCTTT
TRBJ1-1 | 14 | . | . | TRBV24-1 | CATSDSDLNTEAFF | TGTGCCACCAGTGATAGCGATCTGAACACTGAAGCTTTCTTT
TRBJ2-1 | 13 | . | . | TRBV12-3/TRBV12-4 | CASSGLSHGEQFF | TGTGCCAGCAGTGGGCTAAGTCATGGTGAGCAGTTCTTC
TRBJ1-1 | 15 | . | . | TRBV27 | CASSLVRAGVGEAFF | TGTGCCAGCAGTTTAGTCCGTGCAGGGGTTGGTGAAGCTTTCTTT
TRBJ2-5 | 13 | . | . | TRBV12-3/TRBV12-4 | CASHAGARETQYF | TGTGCCAGCCACGCGGGGGCGCGAGAGACCCAGTACTTC
TRBJ1-6 | 17 | TRBD1 | . | TRBV19 | CASSTSYRGLPNSPLHF | TGTGCCAGTAGTACCTCTTACAGGGGGCTCCCCAATTCACCCCTCCACTTT
TRBJ1-1 | 15 | TRBD1 | . | TRBV6-5 | CASSYTGGSITEAFF | TGTGCCAGCAGTTACACAGGGGGCTCTATCACTGAAGCTTTCTTT
TRBJ1-2 | 18 | TRBD1 | . | TRBV24-1 | CATSEVPGQGTSTFGYTF | TGTGCCACCAGTGAGGTCCCGGGACAGGGGACCAGTACTTTTGGCTACACCTTC
TRBJ2-1 | 18 | . | . | TRBV10-2 | CASALAINRGNTYNEQFF | TGCGCCAGCGCACTAGCGATAAACAGGGGGAACACCTACAATGAGCAGTTCTTC
TRBJ2-1 | 16 | TRBD2 | . | TRBV9 | CASSVDLAGVYNEQFF | TGTGCCAGCAGCGTCGATCTAGCGGGAGTTTACAATGAGCAGTTCTTC
TRBJ2-2 | 15 | . | . | TRBV5-1 | CASSLGASNTGELFF | TGCGCCAGCAGCTTGGGCGCATCGAACACCGGGGAGCTGTTTTTT